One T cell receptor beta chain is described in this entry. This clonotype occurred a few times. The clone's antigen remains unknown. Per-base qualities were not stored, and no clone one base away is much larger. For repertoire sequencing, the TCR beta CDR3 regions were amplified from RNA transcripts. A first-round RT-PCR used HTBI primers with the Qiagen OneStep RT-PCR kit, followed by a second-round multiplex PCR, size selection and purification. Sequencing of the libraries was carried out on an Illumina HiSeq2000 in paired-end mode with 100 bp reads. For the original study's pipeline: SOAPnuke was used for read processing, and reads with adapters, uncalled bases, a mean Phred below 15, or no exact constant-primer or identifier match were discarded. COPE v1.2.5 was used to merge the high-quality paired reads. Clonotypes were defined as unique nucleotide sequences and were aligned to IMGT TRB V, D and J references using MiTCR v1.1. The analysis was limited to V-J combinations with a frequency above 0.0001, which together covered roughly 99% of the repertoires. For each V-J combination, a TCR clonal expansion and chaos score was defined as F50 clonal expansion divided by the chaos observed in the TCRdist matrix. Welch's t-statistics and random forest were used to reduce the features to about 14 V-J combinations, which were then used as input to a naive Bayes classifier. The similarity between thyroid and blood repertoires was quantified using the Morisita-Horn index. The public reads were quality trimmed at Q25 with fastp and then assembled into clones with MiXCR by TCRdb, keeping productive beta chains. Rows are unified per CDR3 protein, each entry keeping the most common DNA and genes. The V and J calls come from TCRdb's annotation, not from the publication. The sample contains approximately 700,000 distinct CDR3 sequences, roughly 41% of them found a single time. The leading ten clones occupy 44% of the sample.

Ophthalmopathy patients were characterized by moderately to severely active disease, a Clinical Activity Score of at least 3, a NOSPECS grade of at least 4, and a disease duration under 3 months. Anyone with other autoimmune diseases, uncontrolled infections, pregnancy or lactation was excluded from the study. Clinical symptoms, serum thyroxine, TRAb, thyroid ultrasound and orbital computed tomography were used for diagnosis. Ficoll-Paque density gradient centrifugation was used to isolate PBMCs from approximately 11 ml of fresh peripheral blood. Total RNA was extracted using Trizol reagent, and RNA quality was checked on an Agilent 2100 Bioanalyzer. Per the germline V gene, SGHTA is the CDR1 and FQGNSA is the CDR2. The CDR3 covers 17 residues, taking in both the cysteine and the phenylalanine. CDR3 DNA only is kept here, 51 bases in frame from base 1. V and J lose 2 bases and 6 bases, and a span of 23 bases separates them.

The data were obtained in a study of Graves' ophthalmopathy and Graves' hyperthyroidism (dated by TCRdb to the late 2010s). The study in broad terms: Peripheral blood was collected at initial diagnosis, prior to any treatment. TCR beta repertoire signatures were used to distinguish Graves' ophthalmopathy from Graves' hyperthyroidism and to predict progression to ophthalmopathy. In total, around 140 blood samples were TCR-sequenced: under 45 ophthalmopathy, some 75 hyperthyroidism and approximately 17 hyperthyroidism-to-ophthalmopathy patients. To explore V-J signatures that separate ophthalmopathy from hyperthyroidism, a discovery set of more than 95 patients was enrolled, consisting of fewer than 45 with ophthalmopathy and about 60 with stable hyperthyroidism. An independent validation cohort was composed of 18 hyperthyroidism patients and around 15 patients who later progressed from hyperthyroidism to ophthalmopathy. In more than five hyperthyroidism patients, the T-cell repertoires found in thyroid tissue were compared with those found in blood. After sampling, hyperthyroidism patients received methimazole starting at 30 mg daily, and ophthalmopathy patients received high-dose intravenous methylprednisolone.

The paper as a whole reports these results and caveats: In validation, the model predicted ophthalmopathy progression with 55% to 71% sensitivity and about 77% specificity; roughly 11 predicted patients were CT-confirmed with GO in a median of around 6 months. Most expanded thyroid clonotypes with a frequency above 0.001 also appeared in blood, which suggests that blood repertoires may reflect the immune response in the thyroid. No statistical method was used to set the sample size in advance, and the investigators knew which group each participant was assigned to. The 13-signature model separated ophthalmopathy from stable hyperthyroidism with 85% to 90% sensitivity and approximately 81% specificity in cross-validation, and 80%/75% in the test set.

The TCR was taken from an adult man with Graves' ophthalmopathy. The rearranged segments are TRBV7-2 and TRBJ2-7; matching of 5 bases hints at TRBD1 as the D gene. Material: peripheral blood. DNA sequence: TGTGCCAGCAGCTTAAACCCGCAGGGCGTCCCGGTTCTCGAGCAGTACTTC. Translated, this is CASSLNPQGVPVLEQYF. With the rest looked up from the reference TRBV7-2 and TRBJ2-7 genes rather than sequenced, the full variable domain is GAGVSQSPSNKVTEKGKDVELRCDPISGHTALYWYRQSLGQGLEFLIYFQGNSAPDKSGLPSDRFSAERTGGSVSTLTIQRTQQEDSAVYLCASSLNPQGVPVLEQYFGPGTRLTVT.